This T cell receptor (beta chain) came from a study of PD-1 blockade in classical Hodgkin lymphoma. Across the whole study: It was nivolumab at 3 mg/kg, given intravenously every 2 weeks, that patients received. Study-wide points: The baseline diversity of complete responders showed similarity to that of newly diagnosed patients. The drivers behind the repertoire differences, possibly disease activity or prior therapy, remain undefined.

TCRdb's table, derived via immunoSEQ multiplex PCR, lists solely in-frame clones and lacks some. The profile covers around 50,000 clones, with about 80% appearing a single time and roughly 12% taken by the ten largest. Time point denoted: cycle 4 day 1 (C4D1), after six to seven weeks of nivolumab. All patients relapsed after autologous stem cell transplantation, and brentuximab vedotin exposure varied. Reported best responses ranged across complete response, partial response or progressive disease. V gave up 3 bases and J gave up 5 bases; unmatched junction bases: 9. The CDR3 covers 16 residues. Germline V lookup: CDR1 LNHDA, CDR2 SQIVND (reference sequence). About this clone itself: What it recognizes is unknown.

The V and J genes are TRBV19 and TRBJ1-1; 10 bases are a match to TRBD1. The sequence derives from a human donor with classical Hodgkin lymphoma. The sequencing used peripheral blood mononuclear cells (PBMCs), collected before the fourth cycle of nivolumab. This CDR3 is CASSIHDGTGVTEAFF. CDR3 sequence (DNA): TGTGCCAGTAGTATTCATGACGGGACAGGGGTGACTGAAGCTTTCTTT.